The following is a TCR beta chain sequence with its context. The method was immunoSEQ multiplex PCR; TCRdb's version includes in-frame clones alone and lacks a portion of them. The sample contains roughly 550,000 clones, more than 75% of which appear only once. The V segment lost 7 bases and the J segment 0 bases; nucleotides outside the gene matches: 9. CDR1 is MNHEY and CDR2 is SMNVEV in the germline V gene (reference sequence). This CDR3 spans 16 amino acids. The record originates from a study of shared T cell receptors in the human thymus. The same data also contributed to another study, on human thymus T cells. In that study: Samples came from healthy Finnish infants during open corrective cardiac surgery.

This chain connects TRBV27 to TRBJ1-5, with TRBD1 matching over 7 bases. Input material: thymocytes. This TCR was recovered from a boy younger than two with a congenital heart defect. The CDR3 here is CASTPTGAYSNQPQHF. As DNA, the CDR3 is TGTGCCAGCACCCCTACAGGGGCGTATAGCAATCAGCCCCAGCATTTT.